The rows below give T cell receptor beta chains drawn from one sample of a study of OX40 agonist ivuxolimab in advanced cancers. This table comes from immunoSEQ multiplex PCR, and its TCRdb copy is limited to in-frame clones, with some not included. Seen here are approximately 23,000 clones, roughly 88% observed once, and the top ten hold approximately 9.7%. The specimen comprised CD4+ or CD8+ T cells sorted from blood, sampled in a trial of the OX40 agonist ivuxolimab. The receptors come from an adult with an advanced solid tumor such as melanoma, head and neck, liver or kidney cancer. The CDR3 runs from the conserved cysteine through the conserved F or W. The size field is filled for only some rows; it gives once, few, many or a size class.

j_call	clone_size	v_call	cdr3_aa
TRBJ2-3	once	TRBV28	CASSPASTRGTQYF
TRBJ2-1	.	TRBV4-3	CASSQGRVSYNEQFF
TRBJ1-1	.	TRBV5-4	CASSSANTEAFF
TRBJ2-2	.	TRBV25-1	CASSVGQANTGELFF
TRBJ2-3	.	TRBV9	CASSVVTNTDTQYF
.	.	TRBV30	CAYTGTVPGETQYF
TRBJ2-5	.	TRBV14	CASSRAGPETQYF
TRBJ2-5	.	TRBV29-1	CSVALTGGKETQYF
TRBJ1-5	.	TRBV4-1	CASSRQSQGNQPQHF
TRBJ2-6	.	TRBV6-5	CASTRGSGANVLTF
TRBJ1-1	.	TRBV5-1	CASSLTSNTEAFF
TRBJ1-5	.	TRBV4-1	CASSQGSIGSSNQPQHF
TRBJ1-2	few	TRBV19	CASSYGDGYTF
TRBJ2-1	.	TRBV27	CASSPPMGQEGWNEQFF
TRBJ1-1	once	TRBV7-2	CASSLGQSNTEAFF
TRBJ2-5	.	TRBV6-5	CASSTLKGVRETQYF
TRBJ1-6	.	TRBV30	CAWGGSYPGQWFYSPLHF
TRBJ2-1	.	TRBV6-1	CASTRGGSSYNEQFF
TRBJ2-7	.	TRBV25-1	CASSENLWGYEQYF
TRBJ2-2	.	TRBV5-4	CASSHRAKAGELFF
TRBJ2-1	.	TRBV5-6	CASSWGRGAMNEQFF
TRBJ2-5	.	TRBV29-1	CSGGWIAGETQYF
TRBJ1-2	.	TRBV5-5	CASSPWGALLYGYTF
TRBJ2-1	.	TRBV5-1	CASSWTGPPRNEQFF
TRBJ2-5	.	TRBV9	CASSTHPSGQETQYF
TRBJ2-7	.	TRBV30	CAWMGAGGPVYF
TRBJ2-2	.	TRBV19	CASSPQGPNTGELFF
TRBJ2-6	.	TRBV10-1	CASSESGGAESSGANVLTF
TRBJ1-5	.	TRBV19	CASLGGGNQPQHF
TRBJ2-7	.	TRBV30	CAWTGTGYGEQYF
TRBJ1-1	.	TRBV28	CASSFRTGNMNTEAFF
TRBJ2-5	once	TRBV18	CASSQRQETQYF
TRBJ1-4	.	TRBV7-8	CASITNMYQAGEKLFF
TRBJ2-6	.	TRBV27	CASSQKPISGANVLTF
TRBJ2-3	.	TRBV4-3	CASSQVWISTDTQYF
TRBJ1-2	once	TRBV6-5	CASSYSRGFNYGYTF
TRBJ2-2	.	TRBV9	CASSPFTWGGAGELFF
TRBJ2-4	.	TRBV19	CASSNPFRTRRVQYF
TRBJ2-7	.	TRBV29-1	CSVEDRLAGARYEQYF
TRBJ1-5	.	TRBV30	CAWSVSGSNQPQHF
TRBJ1-6	.	TRBV6-5	CASSYSAYNSPLHF
TRBJ2-6	.	TRBV5-4	CASSPGRGSGANVLTF
TRBJ2-3	.	TRBV4-1	CASSQGPAGVIDTQYF
TRBJ2-6	.	TRBV7-3	CASSVGRDAYKSGQRPDF
TRBJ1-1	.	TRBV7-9	CASSLVPTEAFF
TRBJ1-3	.	TRBV30	CAWTPIWGNTIYF
TRBJ2-1	.	TRBV2	CASRRGEANNEQFF
TRBJ1-1	.	TRBV29-1	CSVEVIANTEAFF
TRBJ1-5	.	TRBV18	CASSPDRGRQPQHF
TRBJ2-5	.	TRBV2	CASSPVLGETQYF